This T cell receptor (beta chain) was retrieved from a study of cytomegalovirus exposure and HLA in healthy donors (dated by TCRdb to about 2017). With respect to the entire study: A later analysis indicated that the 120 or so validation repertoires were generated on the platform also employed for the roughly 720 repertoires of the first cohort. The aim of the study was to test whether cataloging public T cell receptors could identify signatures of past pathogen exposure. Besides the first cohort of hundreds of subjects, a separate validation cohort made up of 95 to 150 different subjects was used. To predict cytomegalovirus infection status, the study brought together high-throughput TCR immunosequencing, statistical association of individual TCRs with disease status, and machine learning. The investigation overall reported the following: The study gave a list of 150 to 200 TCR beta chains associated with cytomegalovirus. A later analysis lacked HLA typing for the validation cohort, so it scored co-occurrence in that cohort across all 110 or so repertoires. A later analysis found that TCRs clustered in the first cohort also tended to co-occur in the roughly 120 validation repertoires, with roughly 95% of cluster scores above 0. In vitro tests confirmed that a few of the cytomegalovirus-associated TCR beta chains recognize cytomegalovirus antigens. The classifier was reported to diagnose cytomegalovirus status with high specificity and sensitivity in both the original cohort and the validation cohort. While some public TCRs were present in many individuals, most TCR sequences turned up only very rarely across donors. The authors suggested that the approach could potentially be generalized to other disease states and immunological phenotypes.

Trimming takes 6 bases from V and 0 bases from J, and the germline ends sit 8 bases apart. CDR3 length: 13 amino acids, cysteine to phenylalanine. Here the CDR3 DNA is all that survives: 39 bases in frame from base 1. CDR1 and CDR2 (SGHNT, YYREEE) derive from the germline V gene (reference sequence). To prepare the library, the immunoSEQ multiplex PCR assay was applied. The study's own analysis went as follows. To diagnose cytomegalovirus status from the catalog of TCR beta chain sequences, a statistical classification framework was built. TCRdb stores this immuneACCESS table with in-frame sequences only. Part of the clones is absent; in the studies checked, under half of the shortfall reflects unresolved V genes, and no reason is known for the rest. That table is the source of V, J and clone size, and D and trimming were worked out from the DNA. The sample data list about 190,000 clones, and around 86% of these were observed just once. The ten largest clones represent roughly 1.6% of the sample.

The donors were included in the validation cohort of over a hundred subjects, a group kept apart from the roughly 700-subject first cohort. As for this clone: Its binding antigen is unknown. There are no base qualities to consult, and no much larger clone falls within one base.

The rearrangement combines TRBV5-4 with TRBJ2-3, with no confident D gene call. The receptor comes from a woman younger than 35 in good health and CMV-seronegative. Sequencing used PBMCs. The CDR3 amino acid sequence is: CASKAASTDTQYF. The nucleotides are TGTGCCAGCAAGGCGGCTAGCACAGATACGCAGTATTTT.